The sequence of this T cell receptor beta chain was determined in a study of blood T cell repertoires in COVID-19. As for the study in general: Material from acute and convalescent COVID-19 was sourced from the United States, Italy and Spain.

Participants were aged roughly 18 to 90 years, lived in 20 to 30 US areas, and enrolled virtually. Participants were placed into cohorts based on the clinical history they reported. Donors in Cohort 3 counted as recovered after two negative PCRs, clearance, or symptom resolution. Assay: immunoSEQ multiplex PCR; the TCRdb copy retains only in-frame clones and omits some. Here the sample spans around 250,000 clones, approximately 86% being singletons. CDR1 and CDR2 (germline): DFQATT, SNEGSKA (reference sequence). V shed 6 bases and J shed 2 bases, with 17 bases lying between them. The CDR3 has 15 residues.

This TCR was recovered from a woman aged 45-59 years who had recovered from COVID-19. Material: PBMCs or T cells enriched from blood (not recorded which). This chain joins TRBV20-1 and TRBJ1-5; no definite D call. The DNA of the CDR3 is TGCAGTGCGAGTGGATCACGGGGTGGCAATCAGCCCCAGCATTTT. Translation gives CSASGSRGGNQPQHF.